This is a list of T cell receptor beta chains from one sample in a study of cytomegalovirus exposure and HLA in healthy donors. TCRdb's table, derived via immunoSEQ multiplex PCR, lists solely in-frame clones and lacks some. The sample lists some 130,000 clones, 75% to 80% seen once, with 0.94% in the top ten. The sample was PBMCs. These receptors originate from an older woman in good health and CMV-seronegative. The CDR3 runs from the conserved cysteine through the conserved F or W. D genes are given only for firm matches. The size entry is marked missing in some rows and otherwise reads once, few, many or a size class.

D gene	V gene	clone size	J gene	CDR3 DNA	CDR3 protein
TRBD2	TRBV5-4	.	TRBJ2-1	TGTGCCAGCAGCTTAATAGGTACTAGCGGGGGGGAGCAGTTCTTC	CASSLIGTSGGEQFF
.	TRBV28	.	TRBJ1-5	TGTGCCAGCAGTTTCCAAGGTACAGGGACGGGGCAGCCCCAGCATTTT	CASSFQGTGTGQPQHF
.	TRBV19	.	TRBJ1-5	TGTGCCAGTAAAAGCGGGGGGGTGTACAATCAGCCCCAGCATTTT	CASKSGGVYNQPQHF
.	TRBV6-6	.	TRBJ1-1	TGTGCCAGCAGTCCGGAAGGAGGGACTGAAGCTTTCTTT	CASSPEGGTEAFF
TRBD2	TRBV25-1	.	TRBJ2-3	TGTGCCAGCAGTGGTAAAACTAGCGCAGATACGCAGTATTTT	CASSGKTSADTQYF
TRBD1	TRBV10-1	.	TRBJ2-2	TGCGCCAGCAGTGACCGGGACAGGGAAAACACCGGGGAGCTGTTTTTT	CASSDRDRENTGELFF
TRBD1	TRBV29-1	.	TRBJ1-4	TGCAGCGTTACAGGGGACGATAATGAAAAACTGTTTTTT	CSVTGDDNEKLFF
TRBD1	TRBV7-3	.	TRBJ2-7	TGTGCCAGCAGCCCTGGGGGACAGGGGGCTTACGAGCAGTACTTC	CASSPGGQGAYEQYF
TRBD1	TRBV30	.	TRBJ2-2	TGTGCCTGGGGGGAACAGGGGGCATATTTGACCGGGGAGCTGTTTTTT	CAWGEQGAYLTGELFF
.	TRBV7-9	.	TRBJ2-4	TGTGCCAGCAGCTTAGTAAACAGCAAAAACATTCAGTACTTC	CASSLVNSKNIQYF
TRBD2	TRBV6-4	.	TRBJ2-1	TGTGCCAGCAACTCCGGGACTAGCGGGAGAAATGAGCAGTTCTTC	CASNSGTSGRNEQFF
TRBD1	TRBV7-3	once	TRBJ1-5	TGTGCCAGCAGCTTAGACAGGGACAAGCCCCAGCATTTT	CASSLDRDKPQHF
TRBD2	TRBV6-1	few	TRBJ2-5	TGTGCCAGCAGTGAAGCCAGCGCGGTGGTGAGCGGGGGGTACTTC	CASSEASAVVSGGYF
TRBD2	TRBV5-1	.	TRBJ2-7	TGCGCCAGCGGGCGGGAGGACCCCCACGAGCAGTACTTC	CASGREDPHEQYF
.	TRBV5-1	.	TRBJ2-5	TGCGCCAGCAGCCTCGCGGGGACAGAGACCCAGTACTTC	CASSLAGTETQYF
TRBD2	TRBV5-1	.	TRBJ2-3	TGCGCCAGCAGCTTGAATTATCAGCGGGGGGCAGATACGCAGTATTTT	CASSLNYQRGADTQYF
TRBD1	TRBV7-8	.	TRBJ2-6	TGTGCCAGCAGCTCACCGACAGGGAGTCAAGGTGGCCTTGGGGCCAACGTCCTGACTTTC	CASSSPTGSQGGLGANVLTF
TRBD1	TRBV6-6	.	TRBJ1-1	TGTGCCAGCACCCGGGACAGGGGAACTGAAGCTTTCTTT	CASTRDRGTEAFF
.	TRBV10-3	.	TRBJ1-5	TGTGCCATCAGTGAGTCGAAGGGGGGGGTCCAGCCCCAGCATTTT	CAISESKGGVQPQHF
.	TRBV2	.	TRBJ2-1	TGTGCCAGCAGTGTCACAGGGCATGAGCAGTTCTTC	CASSVTGHEQFF
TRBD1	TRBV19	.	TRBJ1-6	TGTGCCAGTAGAGGGGGCGTGGGAAATTCACCCCTCCACTTT	CASRGGVGNSPLHF
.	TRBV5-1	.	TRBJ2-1	TGCGCCAGCAGCTCAGTCCCCACAGGGTTAATCTACAATGAGCAGTTCTTC	CASSSVPTGLIYNEQFF
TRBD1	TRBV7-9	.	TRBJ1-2	TGTGCCAGCAGCTTACTACCGGGACAGGGACACTATGGCTACACCTTC	CASSLLPGQGHYGYTF
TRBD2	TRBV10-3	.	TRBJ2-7	TGTGCCATCAGACCTAGCGGGAGTAAGTACGAGCAGTACTTC	CAIRPSGSKYEQYF
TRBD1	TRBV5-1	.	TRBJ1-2	TGCGCCAGCAGCGTTACAGGGGGGAATAACTATGGCTACACCTTC	CASSVTGGNNYGYTF
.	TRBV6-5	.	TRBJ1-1	TGTGCCAGCAGTTACTCACAGCGGGGGAACACTGAAGCTTTCTTT	CASSYSQRGNTEAFF
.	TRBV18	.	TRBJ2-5	TGTGCCAGCTCACGAAAACCGGGGGACGGGACCCAGTACTTC	CASSRKPGDGTQYF
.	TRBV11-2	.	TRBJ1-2	TGTGCCAGCAGCTTAGGGACAGTGCCGCGGCAAAGCTACACCTTC	CASSLGTVPRQSYTF
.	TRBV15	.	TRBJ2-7	TGTGCCACCAGCGGAGATACAGGAGCCCAGGTCTACGAGCAGTACTTC	CATSGDTGAQVYEQYF
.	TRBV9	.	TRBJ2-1	TGTGCCAGCAGCGCGAGGGTCTCGCACAATGAGCAGTTCTTC	CASSARVSHNEQFF
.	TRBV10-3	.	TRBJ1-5	TGTGCCATCAGTGATGAGGACGGACGGAGGGCGCCCCAGCATTTT	CAISDEDGRRAPQHF
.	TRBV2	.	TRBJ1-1	TGTGCCAGCAGGTTATATAACACTGAAGCTTTCTTT	CASRLYNTEAFF
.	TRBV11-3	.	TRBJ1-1	TGTGCCAGCAGCTTATCAGGGAACACTGAAGCTTTCTTT	CASSLSGNTEAFF
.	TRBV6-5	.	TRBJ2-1	TGTGCCAGCAAACGGGGACAAACCAACCCTGATGAGCAGTTCTTC	CASKRGQTNPDEQFF
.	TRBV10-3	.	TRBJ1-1	TGTGCCATCAAAGGACGGGAGGGAATGAACACTGAAGCTTTCTTT	CAIKGREGMNTEAFF
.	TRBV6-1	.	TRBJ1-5	TGTGCCAGCAGTGAAAAGTGGGGCAATCAGCCCCGGCATTTT	CASSEKWGNQPRHF